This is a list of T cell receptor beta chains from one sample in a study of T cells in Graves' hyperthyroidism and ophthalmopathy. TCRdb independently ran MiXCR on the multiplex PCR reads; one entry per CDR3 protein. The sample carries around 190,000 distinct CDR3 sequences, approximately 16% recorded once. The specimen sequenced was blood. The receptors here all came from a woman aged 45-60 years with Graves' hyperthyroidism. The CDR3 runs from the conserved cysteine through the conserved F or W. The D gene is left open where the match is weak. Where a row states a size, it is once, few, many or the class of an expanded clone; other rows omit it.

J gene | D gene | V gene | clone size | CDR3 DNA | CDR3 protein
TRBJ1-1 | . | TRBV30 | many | TGTGCCTGGAGGACCACAGTGAACACTGAAGCTTTCTTT | CAWRTTVNTEAFF
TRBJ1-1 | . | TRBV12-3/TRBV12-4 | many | TGTGCCAGCAGTATAAACAGGGACACTGAAGCTTTCTTT | CASSINRDTEAFF
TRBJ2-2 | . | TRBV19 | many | TGTGCCAGTAGTATAGTTGTAGCGGCGAACACCGGGGAGCTGTTTTTT | CASSIVVAANTGELFF
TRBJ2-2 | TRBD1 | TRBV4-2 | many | TGTGCCAGCAGTCCGGGACAGCCGAACACCGGGGAGCTGTTTTTT | CASSPGQPNTGELFF
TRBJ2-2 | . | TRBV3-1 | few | TGTGCCAGCAGCCAAGTGCGGGAGCTGTTTTTT | CASSQVRELFF
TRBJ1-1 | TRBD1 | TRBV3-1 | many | TGTGCCAGCAGCCGATACCCGGGACAGGGGGTGACTGAAGCTTTCTTT | CASSRYPGQGVTEAFF
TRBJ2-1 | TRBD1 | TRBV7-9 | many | TGTGCCAGCAGCTCCTCGGGACAGTTCTCCTACAATGAGCAGTTCTTC | CASSSSGQFSYNEQFF
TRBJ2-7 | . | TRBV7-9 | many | TGTGCCAGCAGACAAACCCATTCGGCGGGCCGCTCCTACGAGCAGTACTTC | CASRQTHSAGRSYEQYF
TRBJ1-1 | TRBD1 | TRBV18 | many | TGTGCCAGCTCACCATGGACAGGGTCAAACACTGAAGCTTTCTTT | CASSPWTGSNTEAFF
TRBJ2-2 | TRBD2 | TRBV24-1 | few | TGTGCCACCAGTCTGGGGGGGGATCCCGGGGAGCTGTTTTTT | CATSLGGDPGELFF
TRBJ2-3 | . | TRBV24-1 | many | TGTGCCACCAGTGGGGCCGGGACTAGCACAGATACGCAGTATTTT | CATSGAGTSTDTQYF
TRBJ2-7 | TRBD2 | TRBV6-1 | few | TGTGCCAGCAGTGACCTAGCGGGAGAAGGCCATGACGAGCAGTACTTC | CASSDLAGEGHDEQYF
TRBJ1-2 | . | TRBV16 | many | TGTGCCAGCAGCCAATCTTCCACAGGGCCGGCCTTC | CASSQSSTGPAF
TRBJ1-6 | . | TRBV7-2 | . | TGTGTCAGCAGTTCACCCTCGATGGCGGGGGGATCACCCCTCCACTTT | CVSSSPSMAGGSPLHF
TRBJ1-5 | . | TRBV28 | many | TGTGCCAGCAGTTATGGCGACCGTCCCAATCAGCCCCAGCATTTT | CASSYGDRPNQPQHF
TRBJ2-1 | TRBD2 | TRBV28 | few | TGTGCCAGCAATAAGCGGGAGCAGGGTCATGAGCAGTTCTTC | CASNKREQGHEQFF
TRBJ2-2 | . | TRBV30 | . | TGTGCCTGGAGGACTAGGAGCGGGGAGCTGTTTTTT | CAWRTRSGELFF
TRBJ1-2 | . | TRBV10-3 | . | TGTGCCATCAGTTGGGGAGCAGATTATGGCTACACCTTC | CAISWGADYGYTF
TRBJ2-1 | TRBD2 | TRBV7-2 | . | TGTGCCAGCAGCTTAGTGGGACTAGAATTTAATGAGCAGTTCTTC | CASSLVGLEFNEQFF
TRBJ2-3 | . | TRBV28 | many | TGTGCCAGCAACCGCCTCACAGATACGCAGTATTTT | CASNRLTDTQYF
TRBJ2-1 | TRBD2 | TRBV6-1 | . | TGTGCCAGCAGCCCGACTAGCTTCAATGAGCAGTTCTTC | CASSPTSFNEQFF
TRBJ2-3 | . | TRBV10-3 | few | TGTGCCATCAGTTCTGACAGGTTAGATACGCAGTATTTT | CAISSDRLDTQYF
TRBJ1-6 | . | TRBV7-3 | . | TGTGCCAGCAGCTTTACAAATTCACCCCTCCACTTT | CASSFTNSPLHF
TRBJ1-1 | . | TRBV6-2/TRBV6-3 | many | TGTGCCAGCAGGCGCGGTGGGGCAAAGAACACTGAAGCTTTCTTT | CASRRGGAKNTEAFF
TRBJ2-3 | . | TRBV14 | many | TGTGCCAGCAGTCACAGGGAAGAGGACATACACACAGATACGCAGTATTTT | CASSHREEDIHTDTQYF
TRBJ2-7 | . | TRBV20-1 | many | TGCAGTGCGTCAAGGGACTCCAGCTCCTACGAGCAGTACTTC | CSASRDSSSYEQYF
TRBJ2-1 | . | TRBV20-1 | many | TGCAGTGTTCGAGTATCGGACCACAATGAGCAGTTCTTC | CSVRVSDHNEQFF
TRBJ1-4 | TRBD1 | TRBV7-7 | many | TGTGGCCAGGACAGGGCGATTAGTGAAAAACTGTTTTTT | CGQDRAISEKLFF
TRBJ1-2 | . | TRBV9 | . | TGTGCCAGCAGCGTAAACAATAACTATGGCTACACCTTC | CASSVNNNYGYTF
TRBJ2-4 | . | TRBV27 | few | TGTGCCAGCAGTCGCGATTTAGCCAAAAACATTCAGTACTTC | CASSRDLAKNIQYF
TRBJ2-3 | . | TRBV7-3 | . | TGTGCCAGCAGCTTAACCCCCCAACAGGCCACGCAGTATTTT | CASSLTPQQATQYF
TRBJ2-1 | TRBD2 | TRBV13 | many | TGTGCCAGCAGCTCGGGGACTAGCGGGACCTACAATGAGCAGTTCTTC | CASSSGTSGTYNEQFF
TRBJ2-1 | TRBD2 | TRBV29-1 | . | TGCAGCCTCCACCTACTGACTAGCGGGAGGACGGTCTCCTACGATGAGCATTTCTTC | CSLHLLTSGRTVSYDEHFF
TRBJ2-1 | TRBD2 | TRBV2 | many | TGTGCCAGCGGATTTGCGGGAGTAGTGAATGAGCAGTTCTTC | CASGFAGVVNEQFF
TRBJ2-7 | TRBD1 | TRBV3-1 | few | TGTGCCAGCAGCCGCCATCCGGGACAGGGTGAGGAGCAGTACTTC | CASSRHPGQGEEQYF
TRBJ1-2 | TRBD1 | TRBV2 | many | TGTGCCAGCAGGGGACAGGAGATCTATGGCTACACCTTC | CASRGQEIYGYTF
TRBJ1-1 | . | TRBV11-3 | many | TGTGCCAGCAGTTTTTCAGAGAACACTGAAGCTTTCTTT | CASSFSENTEAFF
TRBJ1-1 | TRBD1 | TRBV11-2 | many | TGTGCCAGCAGCCCGAGCCTGGACAGGCCCAATGAAGCTTTCTTT | CASSPSLDRPNEAFF
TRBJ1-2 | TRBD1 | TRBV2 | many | TGTGCCAGCAGTGAAGGGACAGGGTCTCCCCCTGACTATGGCTACACCTTC | CASSEGTGSPPDYGYTF
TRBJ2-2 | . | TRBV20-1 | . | TGCAGTGCTAGCCGGGCCTGGGAGCTGTTTTTT | CSASRAWELFF
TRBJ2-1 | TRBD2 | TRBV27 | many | TGTGCCAGCAGTGAAACTAGCGGGAGGTCCTACAATGAGCAGTTCTTC | CASSETSGRSYNEQFF
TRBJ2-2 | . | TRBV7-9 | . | TGTGCCAGCAGCACCGGTCCGAACACCGGGGAGCTGTTTTTT | CASSTGPNTGELFF
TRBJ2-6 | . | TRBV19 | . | TGTGCCAGTACCCTTGAGGGGGGCGGGAGATGGTATGGGGCCAACGTCCTGACTTTC | CASTLEGGGRWYGANVLTF